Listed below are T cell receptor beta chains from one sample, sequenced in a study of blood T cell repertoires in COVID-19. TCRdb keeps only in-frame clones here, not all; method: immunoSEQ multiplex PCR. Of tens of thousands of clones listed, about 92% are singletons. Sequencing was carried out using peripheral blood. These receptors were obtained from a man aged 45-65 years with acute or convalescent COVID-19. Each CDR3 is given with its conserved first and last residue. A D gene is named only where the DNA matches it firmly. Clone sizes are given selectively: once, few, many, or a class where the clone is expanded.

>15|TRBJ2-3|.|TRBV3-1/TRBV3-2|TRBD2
CASSQQRGSTDTQYF
TGTGCCAGCAGCCAACAGCGGGGTAGCACAGATACGCAGTATTTT
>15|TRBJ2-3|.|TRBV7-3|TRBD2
CASSPTSGRGDTQYF
TGTGCCAGCAGCCCTACTAGCGGGAGGGGAGATACGCAGTATTTT
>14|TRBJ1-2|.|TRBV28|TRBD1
CASSPPGQGYGHTF
TGTGCCAGCAGTCCGCCGGGACAGGGGTATGGCCACACCTTC
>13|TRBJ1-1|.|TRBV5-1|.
CASSFGQNTEAFF
TGCGCCAGCAGCTTTGGACAGAACACTGAAGCTTTCTTT
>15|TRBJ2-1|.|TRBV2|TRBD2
CASSGAGVEYNEQFF
TGTGCCAGCAGTGGAGCGGGAGTAGAGTACAATGAGCAGTTCTTC
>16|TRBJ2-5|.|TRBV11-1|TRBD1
CASSLTQGVRQETQYF
TGTGCCAGCAGCTTGACCCAGGGGGTTCGGCAAGAGACCCAGTACTTC
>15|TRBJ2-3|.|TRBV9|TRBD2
CASSVTSGGADTQYF
TGTGCCAGCAGCGTTACTAGCGGGGGAGCAGATACGCAGTATTTT
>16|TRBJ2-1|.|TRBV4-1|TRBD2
CASSFLSSGGYNEQFF
TGCGCCAGCAGCTTCCTGTCTAGCGGGGGGTACAATGAGCAGTTCTTC
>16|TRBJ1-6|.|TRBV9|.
CASSAAPTGYNSPLHF
TGTGCCAGCAGCGCCGCCCCGACAGGTTATAATTCACCCCTCCACTTT
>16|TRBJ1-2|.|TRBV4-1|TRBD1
CASSQDPTGGYYGYTF
TGCGCCAGCAGCCAAGACCCCACAGGGGGCTACTATGGCTACACCTTC
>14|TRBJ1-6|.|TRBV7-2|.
CASSLGGVNSPLHF
TGTGCCAGCAGCTTGGGAGGGGTTAATTCACCCCTCCACTTT
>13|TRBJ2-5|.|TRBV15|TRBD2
CATRLAGEETQYF
TGTGCCACCCGACTAGCGGGAGAAGAGACCCAGTACTTC
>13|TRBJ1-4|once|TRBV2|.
CASSEARVGKLFF
TGTGCCAGCAGTGAAGCGCGGGTCGGAAAACTGTTTTTT
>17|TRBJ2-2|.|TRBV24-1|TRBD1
CATSDTRDRVGTGELFF
TGTGCCACCAGTGATACCCGGGACAGGGTAGGCACCGGGGAGCTGTTTTTT
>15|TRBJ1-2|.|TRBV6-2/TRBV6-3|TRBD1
CASSSSGTGIYGYTF
TGTGCCAGCAGTTCCTCCGGGACAGGGATCTATGGCTACACCTTC
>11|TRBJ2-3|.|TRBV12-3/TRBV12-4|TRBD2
CASSSGTSSGF
TGTGCCAGCAGCTCCGGGACTAGCAGCGGTTTT
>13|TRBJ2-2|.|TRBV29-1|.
CSVEGGQGGELFF
TGCAGCGTTGAGGGAGGTCAGGGCGGGGAGCTGTTTTTT
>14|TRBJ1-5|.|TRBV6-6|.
CASSYWAGDQPQHF
TGTGCCAGCAGTTACTGGGCAGGGGATCAGCCCCAGCATTTT
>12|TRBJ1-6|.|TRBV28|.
CASRFRDSPLHF
TGTGCCAGCAGATTCAGGGATTCACCCCTCCACTTT
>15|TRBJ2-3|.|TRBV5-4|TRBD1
CASSLRQGGTDTQYF
TGTGCCAGCAGCTTAAGACAGGGGGGGACAGATACGCAGTATTTT
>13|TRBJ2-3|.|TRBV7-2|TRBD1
CASRTGNTDTQYF
TGTGCCAGCCGGACAGGGAATACAGATACGCAGTATTTT
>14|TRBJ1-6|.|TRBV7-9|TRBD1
CASSSRTGGSPLHF
TGTGCCAGCAGCTCCCGGACAGGGGGTTCACCCCTCCACTTT
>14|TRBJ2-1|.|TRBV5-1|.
CASSSGSGFNEQFF
TGCGCCAGCAGCTCAGGGAGCGGGTTCAATGAGCAGTTCTTC
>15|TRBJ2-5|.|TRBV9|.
CASSVAGTPQETQYF
TGTGCCAGCAGCGTAGCGGGGACTCCCCAGGAGACCCAGTACTTC
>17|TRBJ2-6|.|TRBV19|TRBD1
CASSTGQGGSGANVLTF
TGTGCCAGTAGTACCGGACAGGGTGGGTCTGGGGCCAACGTCCTGACTTTC
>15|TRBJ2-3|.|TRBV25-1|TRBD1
CASSDPTGLTDTQYF
TGTGCCAGCAGTGATCCGACAGGGTTAACAGATACGCAGTATTTT
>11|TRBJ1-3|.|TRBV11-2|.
CASISRARPNF
TGTGCCAGCATCAGCAGGGCACGACCGAATTTT
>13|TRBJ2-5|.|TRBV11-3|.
CASSLYSRETQYF
TGTGCCAGCAGCTTATATTCCAGGGAGACCCAGTACTTC
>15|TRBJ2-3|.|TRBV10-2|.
CASSERSQSGDTQYF
TGCGCCAGCAGTGAGCGATCACAATCGGGAGATACGCAGTATTTT
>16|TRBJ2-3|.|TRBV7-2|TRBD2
CASSIAAGDLTDTQYF
TGTGCCAGCAGCATAGCGGCGGGGGATCTCACAGATACGCAGTATTTT
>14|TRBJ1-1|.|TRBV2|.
CASSEVGQNTEAFF
TGTGCCAGCAGTGAAGTGGGACAGAACACTGAAGCTTTCTTT
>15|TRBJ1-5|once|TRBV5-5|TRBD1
CASSFTGESNQPQHF
TGTGCCAGCAGTTTCACAGGGGAGAGCAATCAGCCCCAGCATTTT